Each of the 30 T cell receptor beta chains below was sequenced from the same sample in a study of blood T cell repertoires in COVID-19. Repertoires were generated with immunoSEQ multiplex PCR, while TCRdb's copy carries only in-frame clones and drops some. The repertoire holds about 180,000 clones, with about 91% as singletons. The source material was peripheral blood. The source is a woman aged 25 to 45 with acute or convalescent COVID-19.

This clone appeared a single time. The V and J genes are TRBV6-5 and TRBJ1-4, with D maybe TRBD1 (6 bases). CDR3 length: 15 residues. Germline CDR1 is MNHEY and CDR2 is SVGAGI. The V gene lost 10 bases and the J gene lost 4 bases, with 19 bases spanning the gap. The CDR3 loop is CATPGTKGSNEKLFF. For the CDR3, the DNA is TGTGCCACCCCCGGGACAAAGGGCAGTAATGAAAAACTGTTTTTT.

The chain joins TRBV28 to TRBJ1-2, with 10 bases matching TRBD1. The CDR3 totals 16 residues. Trimming at V came to 5 bases and at J to 4 bases, leaving 10 bases not matched to a gene. The germline CDR1 and CDR2 sequences are MDHEN and SYDVKM. The CDR3 coding sequence is TGTGCCAGCAGTCCCCTATCGGGACAGGGGTCCTATGGCTACACCTTC. It codes for CASSPLSGQGSYGYTF.

This clone was found a few times. This chain joins TRBV4-1 and TRBJ1-6; no clear D gene. The CDR3 runs to 17 residues. Trimming shortened V by 0 bases and J by 5 bases, and 14 bases separated the two germline ends. Germline V gene lookup returns CDR1 MGHRA and CDR2 YSYEKL. CDR3 sequence: CASSQEMEGRDNSPLHF. DNA for the CDR3: TGCGCCAGCAGCCAAGAGATGGAGGGCAGAGATAATTCACCCCTCCACTTT.

The chain joins TRBV5-6 to TRBJ2-7; D gene unclear. The V end lost 0 bases, the J end lost 0 bases, and 10 bases lay between the germline ends. Germline assignment: CDR1 SGHDT and CDR2 YYEEEE. This CDR3 is built from 15 residues. DNA for the CDR3: TGTGCCAGCAGCTTGGAGATGGCAGACTCCTACGAGCAGTACTTC. It specifies CASSLEMADSYEQYF.

The chain recombines TRBV7-9 with TRBJ1-3; maybe TRBD1 (6 bases). V was shortened by 2 bases and J by 13 bases, with 18 bases between the two germline ends. From germline, CDR1 is SEHNR and CDR2 FQNEAQ (reference sequence). CDR3 size: 14 residues. The CDR3 DNA sequence: TGTGCCAGCAGCTTAATACAGGGTCCCGCTAAGATATATTTT. Encoded protein: CASSLIQGPAKIYF.

This clone has just one count. The chain combines TRBV10-2 with TRBJ2-2; TRBD1 matches 9 bases. V dropped 7 bases and J dropped 4; count of bases not matched to a gene: 1. Germline V lookup: CDR1 WSHSY, CDR2 SAAADI. This CDR3 is built from 13 residues. DNA of the CDR3: TGCGCCAGCATGACAGGGGGCACCGGGGAGCTGTTTTTT. This encodes CASMTGGTGELFF.

V gene TRBV3-1 (or the pseudogene TRBV3-2) combines with J gene TRBJ1-5, with a weak D call TRBD1 (5 bases). From germline, CDR1 is LGHDT and CDR2 YNNKEL (reference sequence). V was shortened by 1 base and J by 8 bases, with 15 bases between the two germline ends. The CDR3 has 15 residues. The CDR3 protein is CASSQGIQGAEPQHF. The CDR3 bases are TGTGCCAGCAGCCAAGGGATCCAGGGTGCAGAGCCCCAGCATTTT.

V usage is TRBV10-3 and J usage is TRBJ2-7; the match to TRBD2 covers 9 bases. The V and J ends lost 4 bases and 2 bases, in that order; junction bases with no gene match: 3. The CDR3 consists of 14 residues. Germline-derived CDR1 and CDR2 are ENHRY and SYGVKD. The CDR3, as DNA: TGTGCCATCAGTGCGGCTAGCGGGACCTACGAGCAGTACTTC. The encoded protein is CAISAASGTYEQYF.

The chain employs TRBV29-1 and TRBJ1-3; D ambiguous. CDR1 SQVTM and CDR2 ANQGSEA come from the germline V gene. Trimming cost V 5 bases and J 4 bases, with 12 bases left between them. This CDR3 is 13 amino acids long. The CDR3 is CSVSSTTGNTIYF. In DNA, the CDR3 is TGCAGCGTTTCTTCTACCACGGGAAACACCATATATTTT.

J is TRBJ2-3 and V is TRBV18; D call uncertain. This CDR3 has 14 residues. The ends were cut back, 5 bases at V and 2 bases at J, with 11 bases in the middle. Germline V CDR1 and CDR2: KGHSH, LQKENI. This CDR3 is CASSLATHTDTQYF. CDR3 DNA sequence: TGTGCCAGCTCATTAGCCACCCACACAGATACGCAGTATTTT.

This chain joins TRBV5-1 and TRBJ2-2; D might be TRBD2 (6 bases). V lost 4 bases, J lost 6 bases, and 16 bases lay in between. The CDR3 is 15 residues long. Germline V gives CDR1 SGHRS, CDR2 YFSETQ. The CDR3 reads CASSDNTAGPGELFF. The CDR3 DNA reads as TGCGCCAGCAGCGATAACACCGCGGGACCCGGGGAGCTGTTTTTT.

The CDR3: CASSGLNEQFF. Written as DNA, the CDR3 is TGTGCCAGCAGTGGGCTCAATGAGCAGTTCTTC. The V call is TRBV2, the J call TRBJ2-1; D unresolved. The V gene lost 4 bases and the J gene lost 6 bases, with 4 bases spanning the gap. The CDR3 contains 11 residues. Looked up from germline, CDR1 is SNHLY and CDR2 is FYNNEI.

The chain uses TRBV29-1 and TRBJ2-1, with 13 bases aligning to TRBD2. Germline CDR1 reads SQVTM; CDR2 reads ANQGSEA. The CDR3 loop spans 21 amino acids. Trimming removed 1 base from V and 6 bases from J; junction bases left unmatched: 21. The CDR3 DNA is TGCAGCGTTGAAGGGACAGCCTACAAGGGGACTAGCGGGAAAAAGGGCAATGAGCAGTTCTTC. Translated, it gives CSVEGTAYKGTSGKKGNEQFF.

The chain joins TRBV24-1 to TRBJ2-1, with D possibly being TRBD1 (5 bases). The germline CDR1 and CDR2 sequences are KGHDR and SFDVKD. The CDR3 length is 14 residues. V was shortened by 2 bases and J by 4 bases, with 8 bases between the two germline ends. The CDR3 bases are TGTGCCACCAGTGATTGGGGCACGTACAATGAGCAGTTCTTC. This codes for CATSDWGTYNEQFF.

The V gene is TRBV27, the J gene TRBJ2-1, with no clear D. The CDR3 runs to 11 residues. V dropped 6 bases and J dropped 7 bases, with 7 bases sitting between them. CDR1 is MNHEY, CDR2 SMNVEV, per germline (reference sequence). The CDR3, as DNA: TGTGCCAGCAGGGAGATAAATGAGCAGTTCTTC. This sequence encodes CASREINEQFF.

The chain recombines TRBV21-1 with TRBJ1-4; TRBD1, the D gene given by the table, was not confirmed from the DNA. TRBV21-1 is classified as a pseudogene. This CDR3 spans 16 amino acids. The CDR3 region is CASSGRVDSFNEKLFF. In nucleotides, the CDR3 is TGTGCCAGCAGCGGAAGGGTGGACAGCTTTAATGAAAAACTGTTTTTT.

V is TRBV14 and J is TRBJ2-1; 8 positions agree with TRBD1. Germline loops: CDR1 SGHDN, CDR2 FVKESK. There are 18 residues in the CDR3. The junction had 12 bases not matched to a gene; V was cut back by 2 bases and J by 3 bases. The CDR3 bases are TGTGCCAGCAGCCAAAAAGCCGACCGGGACAGGTACTACAATGAGCAGTTCTTC. It codes for CASSQKADRDRYYNEQFF.

This chain connects TRBV28 to TRBJ2-3; a weak D match, TRBD1 (7 bases). This CDR3 contains 16 residues. The V and J ends lost 7 bases and 2 bases respectively, with 19 bases between them. Per germline, CDR1 MDHEN and CDR2 SYDVKM. Here the CDR3 DNA reads TGTGCCAGCAACACCGCGGGACAGCCATTCACAGATACGCAGTATTTT. It codes for CASNTAGQPFTDTQYF.

The chain couples TRBV29-1 to TRBJ1-2; 7 bases align to TRBD1. CDR1 SQVTM and CDR2 ANQGSEA come from the germline V gene. CDR3 size: 13 residues. Losses at the gene ends were 4 bases for V and 7 bases for J; bases not matched to a gene: 9. The CDR3 reads CSVVKGPGGGYTF. CDR3 coding DNA: TGCAGCGTTGTGAAGGGGCCAGGGGGTGGCTACACCTTC.

The gene calls are TRBV13 and TRBJ2-7; TRBD2 matches 14 bases. The CDR3 loop spans 15 amino acids. The V and J ends lost 3 bases and 7 bases, in that order; junction bases with no gene match: 5. From germline, CDR1 is PRHDT and CDR2 FYEKMQ (reference sequence). CDR3 protein: CASSLGTSGSGEQYF. CDR3 DNA sequence: TGTGCCAGCAGCTTGGGGACTAGCGGGAGTGGAGAGCAGTACTTC.

There are a few counts of this clone. The V and J genes are TRBV3-1 (or the pseudogene TRBV3-2) and TRBJ1-2; D not resolved. Trimming stripped 1 base from V and 4 bases from J, with 13 bases between. The germline V gene has CDR1 LGHDT and CDR2 YNNKEL (reference sequence). The CDR3 has 15 amino acids. The CDR3 region is CASSQVGARGYGYTF. Written as DNA, the CDR3 is TGTGCCAGCAGCCAAGTCGGAGCGCGGGGCTATGGCTACACCTTC.

V is TRBV10-1 and J is TRBJ2-6; D unresolved. The ends were cut back, 8 bases at V and 0 bases at J, with 5 bases in the middle. Germline lookup yields CDR1 WNHNN and CDR2 SYGVQD (reference sequence). The CDR3 runs to 13 residues. The CDR3 is CASSSSGANVLTF. DNA of the CDR3: TGCGCCAGCTCCTCCTCTGGGGCCAACGTCCTGACTTTC.

This clone was detected only once. The J gene is TRBJ1-1, the V gene TRBV4-1; D may be TRBD1 (5 bases). Germline V CDR1 and CDR2: MGHRA, YSYEKL. The CDR3 consists of 16 residues. V was clipped by 4 bases and J by 3 bases, with 18 bases between them. The CDR3 here is CASSRAAGQRDTEAFF. Here the CDR3 DNA reads TGCGCCAGCAGCCGGGCGGCGGGGCAGAGAGACACTGAAGCTTTCTTT.

V usage is TRBV7-2 and J usage is TRBJ2-7; TRBD1 might be the D (6 bases). CDR3 length: 15 residues. The V and J ends lost 5 bases and 0 bases respectively, with 14 bases between them. The germline V gene has CDR1 SGHTA and CDR2 FQGNSA. CDR3 bases: TGTGCCAGCAGCACCCGAGCGGACAGCTCCTACGAGCAGTACTTC. As protein: CASSTRADSSYEQYF.

The rearrangement joins TRBV30 to TRBJ2-5; D is unresolved. From germline, CDR1 is GTSNPN and CDR2 SVGIG (reference sequence). CDR3 length equals 13 residues. The V end lost 1 base, the J end lost 1 base, and 7 bases lay between the germline ends. In DNA, the CDR3 is TGTGCCTGGAGTGGGGCAGTCCAAGAGACCCAGTACTTC. Translated, it gives CAWSGAVQETQYF.

The rearrangement joins TRBV6-9 to TRBJ2-5, with D perhaps matching TRBD2 (6 bases). Germline CDR1 and CDR2: MNHGY and SVAAGI. This CDR3 spans 13 amino acids. The V end was cut by 6 bases, the J end by 5 bases, with 13 bases between. The CDR3 DNA is TGTGCCAGCAGGTCGGGGAGCGGGGAGACCCAGTACTTC. This gives the protein CASRSGSGETQYF.

V usage is TRBV20-1 and J usage is TRBJ2-7; D ambiguous. V was clipped by 3 bases and J by 2 bases, with 11 bases between them. The length of the CDR3 is 13 residues. CDR1 is DFQATT and CDR2 is SNEGSKA in the germline V gene (reference sequence). The CDR3 coding sequence is TGCAGTGCTAGTTACCAGAAACCCTACGAGCAGTACTTC. This encodes CSASYQKPYEQYF.

The V gene is TRBV3-1 (or the pseudogene TRBV3-2), the J gene TRBJ2-7; D might be TRBD1 (6 bases). Germline V CDR1 and CDR2: LGHDT, YNNKEL (reference sequence). Trimming removed 1 base at V and 2 bases at J, with 9 bases between. The length of the CDR3 is 14 residues. The DNA of the CDR3 is TGTGCCAGCAGCCAAGGCCGGGACACCTACGAGCAGTACTTC. Residues: CASSQGRDTYEQYF.

This clone was observed once. The rearrangement links TRBV7-2 to TRBJ1-2; D remains ambiguous. The CDR3 covers 13 residues. Germline V gene data show CDR1 as SGHTA and CDR2 as FQGNSA. V was trimmed by 4 bases and J by 0 bases, leaving 6 bases between them. CDR3 in amino acids: CASSYRANYGYTF. For the CDR3, the DNA is TGTGCCAGCAGCTATAGAGCTAACTATGGCTACACCTTC.

This chain uses TRBV6-4 with TRBJ1-6; D unresolved. Germline assignment: CDR1 MRHNA and CDR2 SNTAGT. V gave up 10 bases and J gave up 12 bases, with 25 bases separating them. There are 15 residues in the CDR3. This CDR3 is CATPSRTPSRGPLHF. Written as DNA, the CDR3 is TGTGCCACCCCGTCCCGGACTCCAAGTCGGGGACCCCTCCACTTT.